This T cell receptor (beta chain) is drawn from a study of shared clonotypes between healthy human individuals. The table lists this clone with a few counts. This CDR3 spans 14 amino acids. Per the germline V gene, CDR1 is LNHDA and CDR2 is SQIVND (reference sequence). The V end was cut by 5 bases, the J end by 0 bases, with 8 bases between. The data were produced by immunoSEQ multiplex PCR, yet TCRdb's version contains in-frame clones alone and is incomplete. The repertoire holds about 1 million clones, with under 80% as singletons. All the donors were Caucasian adults who lived in Nashville, Tennessee.

J is TRBJ1-5 and V is TRBV19; unclear D gene. Input material: memory CD4+ T cells sorted from blood. The subset here: CD45RA-negative fraction. This sequence was found in a man in his late teens or twenties in good health. CDR3 nucleotide sequence: TGTGCCAGTAGTTTCGGGGTTAGCAATCAGCCCCAGCATTTT. Its translation: CASSFGVSNQPQHF.